The entry below gives a single T cell receptor (beta chain) sequence along with its context. No antigen is known for it. Base qualities are not recorded, but no much larger clone differs from it by a single base. The library was made by the immunoSEQ multiplex PCR assay. For the multiplex PCR, a mixture combining 60 forward primers for TCR Vbeta segments and 13 reverse primers for TCR Jbeta segments was used. Amplification of the CDR3 region of rearranged TCR beta genes was performed with a multiplex PCR assay on genomic DNA. The Illumina HiSeq System was used to sequence the amplified TCR beta libraries as 87-base-pair reads. The study's own analysis went as follows. A later analysis tallied roughly 76 million unique TCR beta chains across the 600 to 700 repertoires, and 10 million to 11 million of those chains were shared by two or more donors. To remove PCR and sequencing errors, raw reads were error-corrected and collapsed into unique sequences using a nearest-neighbor algorithm that merged closely related sequences. Alignment of CDR3 sequences to IMGT reference sequences was used to assign V, D and J gene segments. For a sequence to be retained, a match of at least six nucleotides was required to both a V gene segment and a J gene segment. A rearrangement counted as productive if the CDR3 had no stop codons and remained in frame with V and J, and every other rearrangement counted as non-productive. CDR3 was defined by IMGT convention, running from the second conserved V-encoded cysteine to the conserved J-encoded phenylalanine. In an earlier analysis of some 550 of the donors, sequences lacking an unambiguous match to a single V gene segment were excluded. An earlier analysis of 587 of the donors classified V segments as functional when productive rearrangements were above 56.7% and as segregating when the standard deviation between donors was above 5%. A statistical classification framework was built to diagnose cytomegalovirus status from the catalog of TCR beta chain sequences. In a later analysis, V and J genes were assigned by comparing TCR nucleotide sequences against IMGT/GENE-DB human TR gene sequences. A later analysis assigned CDR3 sequences and most-parsimonious VDJ recombination scenarios with the TCRdist pipeline. In a later analysis, each TCR beta chain was defined by its CDR3 amino acid sequence together with its V-gene family, and reads lacking a unique V-gene family were excluded. In a later analysis, 500 to 700 highly shared, low-generation-probability nucleotide sequences were removed to address suspected cross-contamination and a sequencing artifact. A later analysis calculated a clonal expansion index for each public chain from normalized within-repertoire ranks of inferred template counts. In a later analysis, generation probabilities were computed with a VDJ recombination model fitted to out-of-frame rearrangements, and the resulting probabilities were checked against IGoR. A later analysis scored TCR-TCR, TCR-HLA and TCR-CMV co-occurrence with hypergeometric tests, applying a repertoire-size bias correction to TCR pairs. False discovery rates were estimated in a later analysis by permuting HLA or CMV assignments 20 times. A later analysis grouped co-occurring TCRs with DBSCAN, adding TCRdist sequence similarity when clustering within HLA-allele-positive subsets. For co-occurrence clustering, repertoires with fewer than 30,000 or more than 120,000 public chains were excluded, along with a handful of repertoires with anomalous nucleotide sharing. The clones in this table, taken by TCRdb from immuneACCESS, are in-frame only. Not every clone is retained; where verified, under half of the shortfall comes from an unresolved V gene, and the cause of the rest is unknown. V and J calls plus clone size are reproduced from that table; the DNA served to infer D and trimming. The sample records some 200,000 clones, 81% of which are singletons. The ten largest clones add up to 3.5% to 4% of the sample.

The data stem from a study of cytomegalovirus exposure and HLA in healthy donors (dated by TCRdb to 2017 to 2019). A note on the overall study: An earlier analysis of approximately 590 of the donors reported more than 250 Gb of sequence data and some 120 million unique TCR beta sequences from 150 million to 200 million T cells. To predict cytomegalovirus infection status, the study brought together high-throughput TCR immunosequencing, statistical association of individual TCRs with disease status, and machine learning. Using immunosequencing, the study profiled T cell repertoires from fewer than 700 subjects and related those repertoires to cytomegalovirus serostatus. Donor age, sex, ethnicity and CMV serostatus were compiled together with the repertoire data. The study aimed to test whether signatures of past pathogen exposure could be identified by cataloging public T cell receptors. Because of strong linkage in the cohort, a few DR-DQ haplotypes were treated as single units for association and clustering. To study patterns of TCR occurrence, a later analysis re-analyzed previously published TCR beta repertoires from around 660 donors and added high-resolution HLA genotyping. A later genetic analysis used genome-wide SNP genotypes for about 60% of the roughly 670 donors, treating that subset as a discovery cohort. Of the roughly 400 genotyped donors, approximately 82% fell in the genetic ancestry cluster associated with self-reported Caucasian donors. Class I and class II HLA loci were covered by the typing at four-digit resolution. An earlier analysis of around 580 of the donors used high-throughput TCR beta sequencing to judge whether each TCR beta V gene segment behaved as functional or pseudogenic. Roughly 300 gigabases of sequencing data and tens of millions of unique TCR sequences were included in an early release covering about 600 HLA-typed donors. The number of donors typed differed by locus, with about 629-630 for A, B, C, DRB1 and DQB1, roughly 520 for DQA1, 600 to 610 for DPA1, and 400 to 490 for DPB1. In addition to the first cohort of approximately 650 subjects, a separate validation cohort of around 110 different subjects was used. Among about 360 genotyped donors of the cohort, an average of 235,054 unique TCR beta nucleotide sequences were sequenced per donor, roughly 20% of them non-productive. Every discovery cohort repertoire had been produced on one sequencing platform. Rather than drawing on any new phenotypic data, the later analysis identified candidate immune exposures from TCR beta sequences and the way those sequences occurred across donors. The research as a whole found: Sequencing depth was assumed to be roughly uniform across donors in the presence/absence analyses, though that assumption may not hold. A further reported finding was that TCR beta sequences accurately predicted the HLA-A and HLA-B alleles for most subjects in the first cohort. Because counts were too low, seventeen rarely observed V segments, including chromosome 9 orphons, were left out of the earlier analysis of some 640 of the donors. Strong co-occurrence of HLA alleles, especially DR and DQ, made assigning TCR associations to individual alleles difficult. Broadly in line with IMGT annotations, most TCR beta V segments showed up in productive rearrangements about 90% or about 30% of the time in an earlier analysis of roughly 590 of the donors. The 87-base-pair reads could not distinguish some IMGT-functional V segments, including TRBV6-2 and TRBV6-3, so those segments were excluded. The cohort was sequenced for TCR beta chains only, and without alpha or paired-chain data the features that could be detected were limited. A total of fewer than 200 TCR beta chains were listed by the study as associated with cytomegalovirus. The classifier was reported to diagnose cytomegalovirus status with high specificity and sensitivity in both the original cohort and the validation cohort. In a later analysis, HLA-associated TCR beta chains showed more clonal expansion and lower generation probabilities than non-associated chains that were equally common. Linkage disequilibrium might explain the correlated functional status among segregating V segments, but an unknown experimental factor could not be ruled out. The sequencing pipeline was judged likely to have produced a cluster of highly shared sequence variants as a technical artifact. The authors suggested that the approach could potentially be extended to other disease states and immunological phenotypes. Across donors, most TCR sequences were observed very rarely, whereas some public TCRs were present in many individuals. Immune exposure information for the cohort was limited to CMV serostatus. According to a later genetic analysis, donors in an Asian-associated ancestry cluster had fewer N-insertions in productive TCRs than the approximately 690-donor mean. According to a later analysis, parvovirus B19, influenza, CMV and Epstein-Barr virus appeared linked to several top co-occurrence clusters. Because HLA typing was unavailable for some donors at each locus, only the typed subset was used in association tests. In vitro tests confirmed that a few of the cytomegalovirus-associated TCR beta chains recognize cytomegalovirus antigens. A later analysis found that TCR association rates varied across HLA loci, with DRB1 alleles showing the most associated TCRs and HLA-C alleles the fewest. V-gene and J-gene trimming of TCR beta chains was associated with a missense DCLRE1C variant in a later genetic analysis, and the association was replicated in an independent cohort. At a false discovery rate of 0.05, a later analysis linked 16,951 TCR beta sequences to specific HLA alleles. A later analysis found that most CMV-associated TCR beta chains appeared HLA-restricted, with HLA associations seemingly driven largely by CMV exposure.

In total, approximately 700 healthy bone marrow donors made up the cohort. At the time of sampling, all cohort members were nominally healthy, though unrecorded immune exposures were likely present. The donor was CMV seronegative and belonged to the group of over 350 seronegative cohort members. Each donor provided a peripheral blood sample, and peripheral blood mononuclear cells were used for TCR beta sequencing. Genomic DNA was extracted from the blood cell samples with the Qiagen DNeasy Blood Extraction Kit. Cut back by 2 bases and 0 bases, the V and J ends lie 8 bases apart. Sequences MNHEY (CDR1) and SVGAGI (CDR2) are obtained from the germline V gene. From its cysteine to its phenylalanine, the CDR3 spans 14 amino acids. The sequence is cut down to CDR3 DNA, 42 bases in frame from base 1.

The clonotype originates from a man aged 50 to 59 in good health and CMV-seronegative. The sequence is built from TRBV6-5 and TRBJ2-7, with the D gene not confidently named. Input material: PBMCs. The CDR3 has the sequence CASSYRLASYEQYF. The sequenced DNA: TGTGCCAGCAGTTACAGACTGGCCTCCTACGAGCAGTACTTC.